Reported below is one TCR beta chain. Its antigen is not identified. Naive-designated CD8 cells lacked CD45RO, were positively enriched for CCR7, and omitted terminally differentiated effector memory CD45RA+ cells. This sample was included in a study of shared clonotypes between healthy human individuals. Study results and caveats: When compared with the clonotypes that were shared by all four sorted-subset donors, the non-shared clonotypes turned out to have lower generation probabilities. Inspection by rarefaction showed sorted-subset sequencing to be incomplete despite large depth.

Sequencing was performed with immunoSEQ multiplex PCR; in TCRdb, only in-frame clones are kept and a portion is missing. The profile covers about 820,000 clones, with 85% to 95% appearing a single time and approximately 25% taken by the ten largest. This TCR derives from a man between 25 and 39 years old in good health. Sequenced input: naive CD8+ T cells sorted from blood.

The CDR3 here is CASSLDRIPPSYEQYF. The CDR3 nucleotides are TGTGCCAGCAGCTTGGACAGGATACCCCCCTCCTACGAGCAGTACTTC. The rearrangement links TRBV5-8 to TRBJ2-7, with D maybe TRBD1 (5 bases). The CDR3 contains 16 residues. Germline loops: CDR1 SGHTS, CDR2 YDEGEE. Trimming cost V 0 bases and J 0 bases, with 13 bases left between them.